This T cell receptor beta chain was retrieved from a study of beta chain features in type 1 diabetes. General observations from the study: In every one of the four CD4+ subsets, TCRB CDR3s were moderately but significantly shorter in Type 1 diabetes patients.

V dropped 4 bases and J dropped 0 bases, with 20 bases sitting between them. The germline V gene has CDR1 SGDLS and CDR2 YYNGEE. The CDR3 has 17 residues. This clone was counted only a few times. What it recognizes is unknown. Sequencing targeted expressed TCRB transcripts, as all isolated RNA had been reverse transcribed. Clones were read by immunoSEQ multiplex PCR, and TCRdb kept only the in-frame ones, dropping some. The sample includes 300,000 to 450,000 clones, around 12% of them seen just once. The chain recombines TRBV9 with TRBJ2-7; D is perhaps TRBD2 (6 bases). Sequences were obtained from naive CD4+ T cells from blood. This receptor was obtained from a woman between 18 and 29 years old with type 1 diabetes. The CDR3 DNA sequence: TGTGCCAGCAGCTCCCCCGGGACCGCCGGGAGCTCCTACGAGCAGTACTTC. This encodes CASSSPGTAGSSYEQYF. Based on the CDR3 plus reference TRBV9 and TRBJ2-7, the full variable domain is DSGVTQTPKHLITATGQRVTLRCSPRSGDLSVYWYQQSLDQGLQFLIQYYNGEERAKGNILERFSAQQFPDLHSELNLSSLELGDSALYFCASSSPGTAGSSYEQYFGPGTRLTVT.